The rows below give T cell receptor beta chains drawn from one sample of a study of cytotoxic CD8 clonotypes in ibrutinib-treated CLL. Clones were sequenced by immunoSEQ multiplex PCR, and TCRdb holds only the in-frame ones, with some missing. Of about 130,000 clones in the sample, roughly 85% are singletons; the top ten hold over 2%. This sample comprised PBMCs, obtained after 24 months of ibrutinib treatment. Source of these receptors: a human donor with chronic lymphocytic leukemia. The CDR3 runs from the conserved cysteine through the conserved F or W. Fields, in order: CDR3 DNA, CDR3 protein, clone size, D gene, J gene, V gene. A D gene is named only where the DNA matches it firmly. Clone sizes are given selectively: once, few, many, or a class where the clone is expanded.

TGTGCCAGTCGTCGGGACTCCCGGAACCCAGATACGCAGTATTTT | CASRRDSRNPDTQYF | . | . | TRBJ2-3 | TRBV19
TGTGCCAGCAGCTTGGAGGGGCCAGGCGAAAAACTGTTTTTT | CASSLEGPGEKLFF | . | . | TRBJ1-4 | TRBV5-4
TGTGCCTGGAGCGATGGGACTAGCGGGGGCCAAACCCAGTACTTC | CAWSDGTSGGQTQYF | . | TRBD2 | TRBJ2-5 | TRBV30
TGTGCCAGCAGCCTCTCCGGGACAGGGGGAGGATCACCCCTCCACTTT | CASSLSGTGGGSPLHF | . | TRBD1 | TRBJ1-6 | TRBV5-4
TGTGCCAGCAGCTCGGACAGGTTGACCTACGAGCAGTACTTC | CASSSDRLTYEQYF | . | TRBD1 | TRBJ2-7 | TRBV5-5
TGTGCCAGCAGTCCCGGGACAGGGGCTCCCAATCAGCCCCAGCATTTT | CASSPGTGAPNQPQHF | . | TRBD1 | TRBJ1-5 | TRBV2
TGTGCCAGCAGGCTCGCGGGGGGCCACGAGCAGTACTTC | CASRLAGGHEQYF | . | TRBD2 | TRBJ2-7 | TRBV7-9
TGTGCCAGCAGTGCCCCCGACAGACCCATTAAAGGCAATCAGCCCCAGCATTTT | CASSAPDRPIKGNQPQHF | . | . | TRBJ1-5 | TRBV28
TGTGCCAGCAGCAAACAGGGGAATCAGCCCCAGCATTTT | CASSKQGNQPQHF | . | TRBD1 | TRBJ1-5 | TRBV28
TGTGCCAGCAGTCTTACAGGGGGCCAGGGCTACACCTTC | CASSLTGGQGYTF | . | TRBD1 | TRBJ1-2 | TRBV5-4
TGTGCCAGCAGCCCCCTCCGGGGGGAGACAGGGCCCACCTCTTCCATGAACACTGAAGCTTTCTTT | CASSPLRGETGPTSSMNTEAFF | once | TRBD1 | TRBJ1-1 | TRBV7-6
TGTGCCAGCAGTTACGGGGGGGTTGCGACAGATACGCAGTATTTT | CASSYGGVATDTQYF | . | TRBD2 | TRBJ2-3 | TRBV6-5
TGTGCCACCACCACTAGCGGGAGAGCCCACGAGCAGTACTTC | CATTTSGRAHEQYF | . | TRBD2 | TRBJ2-7 | TRBV28
TGTGCCAGCAGCGCCACGGGACTAGACACAGATACGCAGTATTTT | CASSATGLDTDTQYF | . | TRBD2 | TRBJ2-3 | TRBV11-3
TGTGCCAGCAGTAGAAATCAGGGGACTGAAGCTTTCTTT | CASSRNQGTEAFF | . | . | TRBJ1-1 | TRBV28
TGTGCCAGCGGGGGAGGACTAGTCGTAGATACGCAGTATTTT | CASGGGLVVDTQYF | . | TRBD2 | TRBJ2-3 | TRBV25-1
TGTGCCAGCAGAGACTCTGCGGGGGGGTACGAGCAGTACTTC | CASRDSAGGYEQYF | few | TRBD2 | TRBJ2-7 | TRBV2
TGTGCCAGCAGTGGGGGGGGAAATGAGCAGTTCTTC | CASSGGGNEQFF | . | TRBD2 | TRBJ2-1 | TRBV6-4
TGTGCCAGCAGACCGGGACAGACCTACGAGCAGTACTTC | CASRPGQTYEQYF | . | TRBD1 | TRBJ2-7 | TRBV28
TGTGCCAGCAGTGAATCTAGCCACGGAGATACGCAGTATTTT | CASSESSHGDTQYF | . | . | TRBJ2-3 | TRBV6-4
TGTGCCAGCAGGCTTACTAGCGGGCCAGCCTACGAGCAGTACTTC | CASRLTSGPAYEQYF | few | TRBD2 | TRBJ2-7 | TRBV28
TGTGCCAGCAGCCCCACGTACGACACCGGGGAGCTGTTTTTT | CASSPTYDTGELFF | many | . | TRBJ2-2 | TRBV11-3
TGTGCCAGCAGCCAAAAGACCTCAGGGCTGGTTGGGAATGAGCAGTTCTTC | CASSQKTSGLVGNEQFF | once | . | TRBJ2-1 | TRBV7-9
TGTGCCAGCAGCTACGGGGGACGGTTGAACACTGAAGCTTTCTTT | CASSYGGRLNTEAFF | . | . | TRBJ1-1 | TRBV7-9
TGCGCCAGCAGCTTGGGTCAGGGGCGTGGAGATACGCAGTATTTT | CASSLGQGRGDTQYF | . | . | TRBJ2-3 | TRBV5-1
TGTGCCAGCAGTCGACAGGGAAGGAACTACGAGCAGTACTTC | CASSRQGRNYEQYF | . | TRBD1 | TRBJ2-7 | TRBV6-5
TGTGCCAGCTCACTGAACTCAGGGAATTCGGGTGAAAAACTGTTTTTT | CASSLNSGNSGEKLFF | . | . | TRBJ1-4 | TRBV18
TGTGCCAGCAGTTTCGAGGGACAGCCCCAGCATTTT | CASSFEGQPQHF | once | . | TRBJ1-5 | TRBV28
TGCAGTGTTGACAGGGGAGGTGGCTACACCTTC | CSVDRGGGYTF | once | TRBD1 | TRBJ1-2 | TRBV20-1
TGTGCCAGTAGCACGAGCGGGATAACATCCAATGAGCAGTTCTTC | CASSTSGITSNEQFF | . | TRBD2 | TRBJ2-1 | TRBV19
TGCGCCAGCAGCCAAGATCCTGGACAGGGGCACAATGAGCAGTTCTTC | CASSQDPGQGHNEQFF | . | TRBD1 | TRBJ2-1 | TRBV4-1
TGTGCGTACGTACAGGGGAGTGGGACCGGGGAGCTGTTTTTT | CAYVQGSGTGELFF | . | TRBD1 | TRBJ2-2 | TRBV30
TGTGCCAGCAGCCTACTTGCTGCTGGCGGGAGCTGGACTACCGGGGAGCTGTTTTTT | CASSLLAAGGSWTTGELFF | . | TRBD2 | TRBJ2-2 | TRBV9
TGTGCCAGCAGCTTAGTAGCCAGGAGCCGGGTGGGCTACACCTTC | CASSLVARSRVGYTF | . | . | TRBJ1-2 | TRBV7-2
TGTGCCAGTAGTAGCACCGGGACAGGGGGCCGCGGTGGCTACACCTTC | CASSSTGTGGRGGYTF | . | TRBD1 | TRBJ1-2 | TRBV19
TGTGCCAGCAGTGACGATCCACGGGAGATCGGGTACAATGAGCAGTTCTTC | CASSDDPREIGYNEQFF | . | . | TRBJ2-1 | TRBV6-1
TGTGCCTGGAGTTCGGGACAAATCTACGAGCAGTACTTC | CAWSSGQIYEQYF | . | . | TRBJ2-7 | TRBV30
TGTGCCAGCAGCTCCGACAGGGGGGTACCGGTTAACTATGGCTACACCTTC | CASSSDRGVPVNYGYTF | . | TRBD1 | TRBJ1-2 | TRBV2
TGTGCCAGCAGTGAAGCCTCCTTGGCCAGCCGCTCCTATAATTCACCCCTCCACTTT | CASSEASLASRSYNSPLHF | . | . | TRBJ1-6 | TRBV6-1
TGTGCCAGCAGCCAAGATCCACAGACCCGTAATGAAAAACTGTTTTTT | CASSQDPQTRNEKLFF | . | . | TRBJ1-4 | TRBV4-2
TGTGCCAGCCCCCCCGGGACACCTTATGCCAAAAACATTCAGTACTTC | CASPPGTPYAKNIQYF | . | . | TRBJ2-4 | TRBV11-2
TGCAGCGTATTTGGACTAGCTACGGAGACCCAGTACTTC | CSVFGLATETQYF | . | TRBD2 | TRBJ2-5 | TRBV29-1
TGCGCCAGCAGCCCAGCGCTCGGCTCCTACGAGCAGTACTTC | CASSPALGSYEQYF | . | . | TRBJ2-7 | TRBV5-1
TGTGCCAGCAGTCCCCCCCGACAGGGGGGCACCGGGGAGCTGTTTTTT | CASSPPRQGGTGELFF | . | TRBD1 | TRBJ2-2 | TRBV28
TGCGCCAGCAGCCAAGGGGGACAGGCTTTCTCTGGAAACACCATATATTTT | CASSQGGQAFSGNTIYF | once | TRBD1 | TRBJ1-3 | TRBV4-3
TGTGCCAGCAGTCAGGGGACAGGGACGTTTGGCTACACCTTC | CASSQGTGTFGYTF | . | TRBD1 | TRBJ1-2 | TRBV2
TGCGCCAGCAGCCCGGCCCGAGGACTAGCGGGAATTTCTAGCACAGATACGCAGTATTTT | CASSPARGLAGISSTDTQYF | . | TRBD2 | TRBJ2-3 | TRBV4-1
TGTGCCAGCAGCTTAGTAACAGGGGAGGGTTACAATGAGCAGTTCTTC | CASSLVTGEGYNEQFF | . | . | TRBJ2-1 | TRBV11-3
TGTGCCAGCCGGGCCTTGGCGGGGGCCGGGGGTACGCAGTATTTT | CASRALAGAGGTQYF | . | . | TRBJ2-3 | TRBV5-6
TGTGCCAGCAGCCAAGATAAGGGGTACCGAGTGGGCTACAATGAGCAGTTCTTC | CASSQDKGYRVGYNEQFF | . | . | TRBJ2-1 | TRBV4-2
TGTGCCAGCAGTCCTCGACAAGTTAACTATGGCTACACCTTC | CASSPRQVNYGYTF | . | . | TRBJ1-2 | TRBV27
TGTGCCAGCAGCGTAGTGGAGGGGGCTAAGAACACCATATATTTT | CASSVVEGAKNTIYF | . | TRBD1 | TRBJ1-3 | TRBV9
TGTGCCAGCAGAAACAGGGGGAACTATGGCTACACCTTC | CASRNRGNYGYTF | few | TRBD1 | TRBJ1-2 | TRBV4-2
TGTGCCAGTAGTCGGAAATTACAATCCGAGACCCAGTACTTC | CASSRKLQSETQYF | . | . | TRBJ2-5 | TRBV19